This is a list of T cell receptor beta chains from one sample in a study of OX40 agonist ivuxolimab in advanced cancers. TCRdb's table, derived via immunoSEQ multiplex PCR, lists solely in-frame clones and lacks some. The sample has tens of thousands of clones; around 83% are singletons. The specimen was CD4+ or CD8+ T cells sorted from blood, collected in a trial of the OX40 agonist ivuxolimab. Receptor source: an adult with an advanced solid tumor such as melanoma, head and neck, liver or kidney cancer. CDR3s include the opening cysteine and the closing phenylalanine or tryptophan. The D gene is left open where the match is weak. Clone sizes are given selectively: once, few, many, or a class where the clone is expanded.

J gene | V gene | D gene | clone size | CDR3 DNA | CDR3 protein
TRBJ2-3 | TRBV28 | . | . | TGTGCCAGCAGTTTATGGGGGGGAGCAGATACGCAGTATTTT | CASSLWGGADTQYF
TRBJ2-7 | TRBV28 | TRBD2 | few | TGTGCCAGCAGTCGAAATCTAGCGGGAGTAGACGAGCAGTACTTC | CASSRNLAGVDEQYF
TRBJ1-1 | TRBV19 | . | . | TGTGCCAGTAGTATAAGGGAAAACACTGAAGCTTTCTTT | CASSIRENTEAFF
TRBJ2-7 | TRBV28 | . | few | TGTGCTAGCGGATACTCCTACGAGCAGTACTTC | CASGYSYEQYF
TRBJ2-1 | TRBV2 | . | . | TGTGCCAGCAGTGAAGCGGGAGACCCCTACAATGAGCAGTTCTTC | CASSEAGDPYNEQFF
TRBJ1-2 | TRBV5-4 | . | . | TGTGCCAGCAGCTTCTTTACCGGACAGCAGTATGGCTACACCTTC | CASSFFTGQQYGYTF
TRBJ1-3 | TRBV28 | . | . | TGTGCCAGCAGGGAAATCTCTGGAAACACCATATATTTT | CASREISGNTIYF
TRBJ2-7 | TRBV28 | . | . | TGTGCCAGCAGCCTCTTTGGGGAATCCTACGAGCAGTACTTC | CASSLFGESYEQYF
TRBJ2-2 | TRBV29-1 | TRBD2 | . | TGCAGCGTTGAATTGCGGGAGGGGGCCGGGGAGCTGTTTTTT | CSVELREGAGELFF
TRBJ1-1 | TRBV28 | . | few | TGTGCCAGCAGGCTGCCCGGGACTTGGACTGAAGCTTTCTTT | CASRLPGTWTEAFF
TRBJ2-2 | TRBV7-9 | TRBD2 | . | TGTGCCAGCAGCTTACCCGTTAGACTAGCGGGCCTCACCGGGGAGCTGTTTTTT | CASSLPVRLAGLTGELFF
TRBJ1-5 | TRBV28 | TRBD1 | . | TGTGCCAGCACTCCCTCAGGGGGGAATCAGCCCCAGCATTTT | CASTPSGGNQPQHF
TRBJ2-4 | TRBV7-2 | . | . | TGTGCCAGCAGCTTATCCCAAAACGGAAACATTCAGTACTTC | CASSLSQNGNIQYF
TRBJ2-1 | TRBV20-1 | . | . | TGCAGTGCTGTAAGGTGGAATGAGCAGTTCTTC | CSAVRWNEQFF
TRBJ1-2 | TRBV28 | TRBD1 | few | TGTGCCAGCAGGGGGGGCACAGGGGTCGGGGTTGGCTACACCTTC | CASRGGTGVGVGYTF
TRBJ2-1 | TRBV27 | TRBD1 | . | TGTGCCAGCATCCCGGGACAGGGGAGAAATGAGCAGTTCTTC | CASIPGQGRNEQFF
TRBJ1-3 | TRBV10-3 | . | . | TGTGCCATCAGTGAGGCCTTGGGGTTAGGAAACACCATATATTTT | CAISEALGLGNTIYF
TRBJ2-2 | TRBV6-6 | TRBD2 | . | TGTGCCAGCAGTTACGGGACTAGCGCCGGGGAGCTGTTTTTT | CASSYGTSAGELFF
TRBJ1-4 | TRBV5-1 | TRBD1 | . | TGCGCCAGCAGCTTGACCGGACAGGTTCCCGTCCGCGAAGAACTGTTTTTT | CASSLTGQVPVREELFF
TRBJ2-5 | TRBV19 | . | . | TGTGCCAGTAGTATTGACAGGGAGGAAGAGACCCAGTACTTC | CASSIDREEETQYF
TRBJ2-3 | TRBV2 | TRBD2 | . | TGTGCCAGCAGTGAGACTAGCGGGGCCCTCGGCGATACGCAGTATTTT | CASSETSGALGDTQYF
TRBJ2-1 | TRBV7-3 | . | . | TGTGCCAGCAGCTTAAGGGGTAATGAGCAGTTCTTC | CASSLRGNEQFF
TRBJ2-7 | TRBV7-2 | TRBD2 | many | TGTGCCAGCAGCTTAGTTTTAGCGGGAGCCCACGAGCAGTACTTC | CASSLVLAGAHEQYF
TRBJ1-4 | TRBV27 | . | . | TGTGCCAGCACCTCCTGGGCGGATAATGAAAAACTGTTTTTT | CASTSWADNEKLFF
TRBJ1-1 | TRBV11-3 | TRBD1 | few | TGTGCCAGCAGCTTAACAGGGGTAACTGAAGCTTTCTTT | CASSLTGVTEAFF
TRBJ2-3 | TRBV19 | TRBD2 | few | TGTGCCAGTAGCATAGGGACGGGGGGACTAGCGGGAGCCACAGATACGCAGTATTTT | CASSIGTGGLAGATDTQYF
TRBJ2-3 | TRBV18 | TRBD2 | . | TGTGCCAGCTCACCTAGCGGGGATACGCAGTATTTT | CASSPSGDTQYF
TRBJ1-1 | TRBV11-2 | TRBD1 | . | TGTGCCAGCAGCTTAGTCGCACAGGGGAGTAGGACTGAAGCTTTCTTT | CASSLVAQGSRTEAFF
TRBJ2-7 | TRBV19 | . | . | TGTGCCAGTCAAACAGCGCCCGGGACCCACTACGAGCAGTACTTC | CASQTAPGTHYEQYF
TRBJ2-7 | TRBV6-5 | TRBD2 | . | TGTGCCAGCAGTTCACGGACTAGCGGGACGCCCTACGAGCAGTACTTC | CASSSRTSGTPYEQYF
TRBJ2-7 | TRBV19 | . | once | TGTGCCAGTAGTATGGGTATCTACGAGCAGTACTTC | CASSMGIYEQYF
TRBJ1-1 | TRBV19 | . | . | TGTGCCACGTCCGGGACCACGAAAACGAACACTGAAGCTTTCTTT | CATSGTTKTNTEAFF
TRBJ2-2 | TRBV28 | . | . | TGTGCCAGCAGTATCTCAGGGAACACCGGGGAGCTGTTTTTT | CASSISGNTGELFF
TRBJ1-4 | TRBV2 | . | . | TGTGCCAGCAGTGTTTCCCGGAGTGGGGAGAATGAAAAACTGTTTTTT | CASSVSRSGENEKLFF
TRBJ2-5 | TRBV2 | . | . | TGTGCCAGCTCCGGACTTTTACAAGAGACCCAGTACTTC | CASSGLLQETQYF
TRBJ2-2 | TRBV18 | TRBD1 | . | TGTGCCAGCTCCCCAGCCGTACCAGGGGGAACCGGGGAGCTGTTTTTT | CASSPAVPGGTGELFF